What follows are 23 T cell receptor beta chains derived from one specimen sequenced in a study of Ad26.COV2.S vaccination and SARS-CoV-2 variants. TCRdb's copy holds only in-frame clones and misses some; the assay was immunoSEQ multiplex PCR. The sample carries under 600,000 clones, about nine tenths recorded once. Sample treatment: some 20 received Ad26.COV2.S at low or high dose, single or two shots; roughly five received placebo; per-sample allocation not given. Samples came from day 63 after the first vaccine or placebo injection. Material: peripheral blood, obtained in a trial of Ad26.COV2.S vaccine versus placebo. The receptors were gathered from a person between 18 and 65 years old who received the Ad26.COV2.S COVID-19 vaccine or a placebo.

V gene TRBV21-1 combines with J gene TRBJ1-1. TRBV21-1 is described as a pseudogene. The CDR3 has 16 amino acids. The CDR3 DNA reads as TGTGCCAGCAGCCCTTTACGGAGAGGAATGAACACTGAAGCTTTCTTT. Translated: CASSPLRRGMNTEAFF.

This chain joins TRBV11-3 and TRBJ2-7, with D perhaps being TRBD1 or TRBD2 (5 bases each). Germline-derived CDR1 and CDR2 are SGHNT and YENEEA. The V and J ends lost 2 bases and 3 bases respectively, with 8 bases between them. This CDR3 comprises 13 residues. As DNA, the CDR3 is TGTGCCAGCAGCTTACGGGACGGCTACGAGCAGTACTTC. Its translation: CASSLRDGYEQYF.

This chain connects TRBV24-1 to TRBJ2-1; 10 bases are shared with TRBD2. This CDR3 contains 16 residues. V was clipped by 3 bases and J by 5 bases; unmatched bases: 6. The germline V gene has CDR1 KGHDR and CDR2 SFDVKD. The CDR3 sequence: CATSDPGTSAHNEQFF. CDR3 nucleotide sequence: TGTGCCACCAGTGATCCCGGGACTAGCGCCCACAATGAGCAGTTCTTC.

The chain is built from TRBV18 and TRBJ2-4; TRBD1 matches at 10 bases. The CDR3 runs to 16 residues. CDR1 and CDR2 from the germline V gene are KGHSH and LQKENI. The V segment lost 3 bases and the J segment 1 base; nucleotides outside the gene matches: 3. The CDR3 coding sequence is TGTGCCAGCTCACCGGGACAGGGGTTTGCCAAAAACATTCAGTACTTC. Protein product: CASSPGQGFAKNIQYF.

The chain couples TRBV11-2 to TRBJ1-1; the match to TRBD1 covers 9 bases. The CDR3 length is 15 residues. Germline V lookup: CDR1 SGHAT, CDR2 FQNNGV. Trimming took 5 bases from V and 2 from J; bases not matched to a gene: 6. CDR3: CASSGRTGANTEAFF. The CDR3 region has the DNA TGTGCCAGCAGCGGCCGGACAGGGGCAAACACTGAAGCTTTCTTT.

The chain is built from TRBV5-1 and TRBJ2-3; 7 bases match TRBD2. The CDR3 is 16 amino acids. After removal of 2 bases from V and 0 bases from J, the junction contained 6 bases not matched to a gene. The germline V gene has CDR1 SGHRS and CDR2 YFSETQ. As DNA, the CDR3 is TGCGCCAGCAGCTTTTCACTAGCGCCTAGCACAGATACGCAGTATTTT. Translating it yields CASSFSLAPSTDTQYF.

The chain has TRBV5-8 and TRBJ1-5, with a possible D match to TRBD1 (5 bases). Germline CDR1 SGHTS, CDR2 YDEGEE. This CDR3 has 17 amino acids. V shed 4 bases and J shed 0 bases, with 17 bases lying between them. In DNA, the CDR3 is TGTGCCAGCAGCATTGCCCAGACAGCATATAGCAATCAGCCCCAGCATTTT. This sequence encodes CASSIAQTAYSNQPQHF.

The CDR3 sequence: CASSPIGELFF. The DNA for the CDR3 is TGTGCCAGCAGCCCCATCGGGGAGCTGTTTTTT. The V call is TRBV7-9, the J call TRBJ2-2, with D unclear. In germline, CDR1 is SEHNR, CDR2 FQNEAQ (reference sequence). The V end was cut by 5 bases, the J end by 7 bases, with 5 bases between. The CDR3 has 11 amino acids.

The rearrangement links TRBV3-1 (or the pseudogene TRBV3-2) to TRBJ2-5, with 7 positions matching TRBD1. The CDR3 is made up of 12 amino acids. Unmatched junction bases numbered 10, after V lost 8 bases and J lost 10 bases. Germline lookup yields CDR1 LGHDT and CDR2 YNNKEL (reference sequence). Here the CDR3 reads CASQGTTGSQYF. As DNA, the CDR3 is TGTGCCAGCCAGGGGACGACAGGGAGCCAGTACTTC.

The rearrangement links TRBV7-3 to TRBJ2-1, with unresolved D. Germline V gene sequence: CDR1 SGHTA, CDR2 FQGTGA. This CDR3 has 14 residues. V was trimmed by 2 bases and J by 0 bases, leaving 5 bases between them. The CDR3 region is CASSLVNSYNEQFF. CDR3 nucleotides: TGTGCCAGCAGCTTAGTTAACTCCTACAATGAGCAGTTCTTC.

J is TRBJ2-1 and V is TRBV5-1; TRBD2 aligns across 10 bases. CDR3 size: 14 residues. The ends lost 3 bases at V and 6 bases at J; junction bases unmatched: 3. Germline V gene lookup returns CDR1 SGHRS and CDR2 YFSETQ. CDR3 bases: TGCGCCAGCAGCTGGGCTAGCGGGAGCAATGAGCAGTTCTTC. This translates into CASSWASGSNEQFF.

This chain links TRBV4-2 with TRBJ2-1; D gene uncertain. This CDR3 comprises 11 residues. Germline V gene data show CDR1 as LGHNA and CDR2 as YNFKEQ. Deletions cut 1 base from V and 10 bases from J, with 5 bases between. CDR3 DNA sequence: TGTGCCAGCAGCCAAGGGAACGAGCAGTTCTTC. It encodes CASSQGNEQFF.

Here the CDR3 DNA reads TGTGCCAGCTCAATTGGACGGAGGAACACTGAAGCTTTCTTT. Translating it yields CASSIGRRNTEAFF. The J gene is TRBJ1-1, the V gene TRBV18; D unclear. Germline CDR1 and CDR2: KGHSH and LQKENI. V was shortened by 5 bases and J by 1 base, with 11 bases between the two germline ends. CDR3 size: 14 residues.

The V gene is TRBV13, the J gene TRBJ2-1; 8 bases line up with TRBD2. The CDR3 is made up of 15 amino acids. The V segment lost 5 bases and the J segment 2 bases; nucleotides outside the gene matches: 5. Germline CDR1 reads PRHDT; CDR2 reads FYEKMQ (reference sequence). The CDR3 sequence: CASSQRGWAYNEQFF. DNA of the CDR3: TGTGCCAGCAGCCAGCGGGGGTGGGCCTACAATGAGCAGTTCTTC.

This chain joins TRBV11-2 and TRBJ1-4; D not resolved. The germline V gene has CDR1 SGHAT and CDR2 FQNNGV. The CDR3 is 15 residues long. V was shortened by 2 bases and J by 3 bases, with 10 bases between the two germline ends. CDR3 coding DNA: TGTGCCAGCAGCTTATTATGGCATCCTAATGAAAAACTGTTTTTT. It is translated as CASSLLWHPNEKLFF.

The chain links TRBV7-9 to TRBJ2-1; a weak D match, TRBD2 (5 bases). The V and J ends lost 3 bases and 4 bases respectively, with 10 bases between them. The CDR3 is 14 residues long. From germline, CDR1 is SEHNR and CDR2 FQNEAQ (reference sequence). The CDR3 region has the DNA TGTGCCAGCAGCTTTCACGGGGAATACAATGAGCAGTTCTTC. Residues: CASSFHGEYNEQFF. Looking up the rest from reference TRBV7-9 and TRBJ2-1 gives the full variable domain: DTGVSQNPRHKITKRGQNVTFRCDPISEHNRLYWYRQTLGQGPEFLTYFQNEAQLEKSRLLSDRFSAERPKGSFSTLEIQRTEQGDSAMYLCASSFHGEYNEQFFGPGTRLTVL.

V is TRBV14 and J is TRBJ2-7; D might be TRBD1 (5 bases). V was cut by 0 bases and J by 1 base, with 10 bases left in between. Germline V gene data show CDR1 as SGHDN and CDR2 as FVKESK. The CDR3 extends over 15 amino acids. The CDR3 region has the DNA TGTGCCAGCAGCCAAGAGGGCAGGGTATCCTACGAGCAGTACTTC. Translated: CASSQEGRVSYEQYF.

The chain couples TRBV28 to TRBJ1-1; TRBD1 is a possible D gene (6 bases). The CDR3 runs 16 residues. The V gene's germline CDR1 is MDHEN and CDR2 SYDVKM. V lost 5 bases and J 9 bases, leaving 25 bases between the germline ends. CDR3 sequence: CASSPARGAALSKAFF. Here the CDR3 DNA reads TGTGCCAGCAGTCCCGCCCGGGGGGCAGCCCTGTCTAAAGCTTTCTTT.

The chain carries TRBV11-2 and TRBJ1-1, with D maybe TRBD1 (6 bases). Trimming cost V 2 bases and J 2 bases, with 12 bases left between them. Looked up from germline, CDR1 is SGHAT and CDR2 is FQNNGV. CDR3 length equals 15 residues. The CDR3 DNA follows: TGTGCCAGCAGCTTACCGGGGGGGCTCAACACTGAAGCTTTCTTT. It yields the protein CASSLPGGLNTEAFF.

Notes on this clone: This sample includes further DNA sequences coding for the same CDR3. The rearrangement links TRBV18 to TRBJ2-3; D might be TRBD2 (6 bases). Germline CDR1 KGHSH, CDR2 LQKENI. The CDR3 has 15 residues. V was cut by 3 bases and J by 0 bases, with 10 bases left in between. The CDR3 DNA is TGTGCCAGCTCACCCCCGGGACTCAGCACAGATACGCAGTATTTT. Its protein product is CASSPPGLSTDTQYF.

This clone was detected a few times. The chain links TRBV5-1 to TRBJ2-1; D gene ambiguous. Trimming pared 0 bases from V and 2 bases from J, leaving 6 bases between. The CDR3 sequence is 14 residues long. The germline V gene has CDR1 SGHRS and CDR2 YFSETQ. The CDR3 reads CASSLDSAYNEQFF. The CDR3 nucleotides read TGCGCCAGCAGCTTGGACAGCGCCTACAATGAGCAGTTCTTC.

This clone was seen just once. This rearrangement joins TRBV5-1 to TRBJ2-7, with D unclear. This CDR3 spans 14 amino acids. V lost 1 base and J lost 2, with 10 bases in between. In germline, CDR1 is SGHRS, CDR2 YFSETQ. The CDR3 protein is CASSLIIRAYEQYF. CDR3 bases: TGCGCCAGCAGCTTGATAATAAGGGCCTACGAGCAGTACTTC.

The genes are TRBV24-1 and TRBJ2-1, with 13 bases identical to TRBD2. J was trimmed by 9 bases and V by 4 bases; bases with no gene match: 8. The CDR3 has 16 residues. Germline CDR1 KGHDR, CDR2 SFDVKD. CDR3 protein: CATSDPGLAGVFEQFF. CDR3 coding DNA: TGTGCCACCAGTGACCCCGGACTAGCGGGAGTTTTTGAGCAGTTCTTC.